What follows are 6 T cell receptor beta chains derived from one specimen sequenced in a study of identical twins' blood T cells. MiXCR, run by TCRdb on the 5' RACE reads, gives a single entry per CDR3 protein. The table includes a few hundred thousand distinct CDR3 sequences, about 28% detected once. The sequencing sample was made of PBMCs. These receptors originate from a woman aged 18-49 years in good health.

This clonotype was found a few times. The genes are TRBV20-1 and TRBJ1-5; TRBD1 might be the D (5 bases). The V and J ends lost 6 bases and 5 bases respectively, with 17 bases between them. The germline V gene has CDR1 DFQATT and CDR2 SNEGSKA (reference sequence). The CDR3 length is 14 residues. In DNA form, the CDR3 reads TGCAGTGCCTGGGCGGGGGGTAGGTATCAGCCCCAGCATTTT. It specifies CSAWAGGRYQPQHF.

This clonotype showed up just a few times. The chain recombines TRBV29-1 with TRBJ1-2; TRBD1 agrees at 7 bases. CDR1 and CDR2 (germline): SQVTM, ANQGSEA. V dropped 5 bases and J dropped 4; count of bases not matched to a gene: 4. The CDR3 has 12 amino acids. CDR3 sequence (DNA): TGCAGCGTTAACAGGGGTGCCTATGGCTACACCTTC. It yields the protein CSVNRGAYGYTF.

Note on this clonotype: One base away lies a much larger clone, so this may be a sequencing read error. The rearrangement links TRBV18 to TRBJ1-5; weak D call: TRBD1 (5 bases). The CDR3 contains 14 residues. Germline CDR1 is KGHSH and CDR2 is LQKENI. As DNA, the CDR3 is TGTGTCAGCTCCCATGACGGGACGAATCAGCCCCAGCATTTT. This sequence encodes CVSSHDGTNQPQHF.

The rearrangement uses TRBV29-1 and TRBJ1-2; perhaps TRBD1 as D (5 bases). This CDR3 is 14 amino acids long. The germline CDR1 and CDR2 sequences are SQVTM and ANQGSEA. V was cut by 7 bases and J by 4 bases, with 19 bases left in between. CDR3 amino acids: CSADPQGVPYGYTF. The CDR3 DNA is TGCAGCGCAGATCCTCAGGGTGTCCCCTATGGCTACACCTTC.

Worth noting for this clonotype: A much more abundant neighbour one base away suggests this may be a read error. The chain links TRBV7-9 to TRBJ2-3; no clear D gene. CDR1 and CDR2 from the germline V gene are SEHNR and FQNEAQ (reference sequence). V gave up 5 bases and J gave up 5 bases, with 8 bases separating them. The CDR3 loop spans 12 amino acids. The CDR3: CASSRALDTQYF. The CDR3 DNA follows: TGTGCCAGCAGCCGGGCGCTAGATACGCAGTATTTT.

This clonotype was counted only a few times. The genes are TRBV5-1 and TRBJ1-1; D is unclear. CDR3 length: 13 residues. In germline, CDR1 is SGHRS, CDR2 YFSETQ. V shed 6 bases and J shed 0 bases, with 9 bases lying between them. CDR3 sequence reads: CASNTDLNTEAFF. The CDR3 nucleotides are TGCGCCAGCAATACCGACTTGAACACTGAAGCTTTCTTT.